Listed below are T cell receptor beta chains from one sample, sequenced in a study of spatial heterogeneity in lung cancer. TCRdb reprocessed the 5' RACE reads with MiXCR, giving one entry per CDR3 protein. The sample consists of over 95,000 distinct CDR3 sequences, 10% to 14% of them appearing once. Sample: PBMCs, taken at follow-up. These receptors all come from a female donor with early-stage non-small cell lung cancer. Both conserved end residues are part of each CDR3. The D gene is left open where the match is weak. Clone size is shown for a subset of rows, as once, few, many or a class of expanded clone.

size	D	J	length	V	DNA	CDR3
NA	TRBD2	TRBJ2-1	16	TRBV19	TGTGCCAGTAGTTATTTTAGCGGGAGAACCTACAATGAGCAGTTCTTC	CASSYFSGRTYNEQFF
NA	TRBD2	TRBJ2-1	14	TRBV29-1	TGCAGCGTTGACACTAGCGGGACCTACAATGAGCAGTTCTTC	CSVDTSGTYNEQFF
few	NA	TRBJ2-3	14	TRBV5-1	TGCGCCAGCAGCCAACGCTTAGGGGGAGATACGCAGTATTTT	CASSQRLGGDTQYF
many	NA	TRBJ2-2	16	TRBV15	TGTGCCACCAGCAGAGAACGGGCCACGAACACCGGGGAGCTGTTTTTT	CATSRERATNTGELFF
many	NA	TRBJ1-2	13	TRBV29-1	TGCAGCGCCACCGGGCTGGCTAACTATGGCTACACCTTC	CSATGLANYGYTF
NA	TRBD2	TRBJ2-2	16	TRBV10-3	TGTGCCATCAGTAGCGGGAGGGCCATCAGCACCGGGGAGCTGTTTTTT	CAISSGRAISTGELFF
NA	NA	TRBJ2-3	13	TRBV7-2	TGTGCCAGCAGCGCCGAACCAACAGATACGCAGTATTTT	CASSAEPTDTQYF
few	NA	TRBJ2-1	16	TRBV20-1	TGCAGTGCTAGAGAACCCCGGGCTAGCGTTGTCAATGAGCAGTTCTTC	CSAREPRASVVNEQFF
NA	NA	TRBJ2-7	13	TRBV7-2	TGTACCAGCAGCCAAGACTACGGGGGCGAGCAGTACTTC	CTSSQDYGGEQYF
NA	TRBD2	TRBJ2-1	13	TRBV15	TGTGCCACCAGCAGAGATCGGGCTAGCGGGTGGGTCTTC	CATSRDRASGWVF
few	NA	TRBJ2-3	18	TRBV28	TGTGCCAGCAGTTTATTCGGGCTAGCTGAAACTAGCACAGATACGCAGTATTTT	CASSLFGLAETSTDTQYF
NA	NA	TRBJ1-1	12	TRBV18	TGTGCCAGCTCATATCAGGGGAATGAAGCTTTCTTT	CASSYQGNEAFF
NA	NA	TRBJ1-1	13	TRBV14	TGTGCCAGCAGCCTAAACAGGGACACTGAAGCTTTCTTT	CASSLNRDTEAFF
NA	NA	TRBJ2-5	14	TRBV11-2	TGTGCCAGCAGCCAACCACAGGGTCAAGAGACCCAGTACTTC	CASSQPQGQETQYF
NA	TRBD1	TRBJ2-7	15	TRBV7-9	TGTGCCAGCAGCTTAGTATCAGGGGGCTCCTACGAGCAGTACTTC	CASSLVSGGSYEQYF
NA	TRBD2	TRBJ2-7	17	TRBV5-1	TGCGCCAGCAGCTTGTCGGCTAGCGGGAGTTACGGCTACGAGCAGTACTTC	CASSLSASGSYGYEQYF
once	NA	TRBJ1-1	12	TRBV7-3	TGTGCCAGCAGCGGACAGTTCACTGAAGCTTTCTTT	CASSGQFTEAFF
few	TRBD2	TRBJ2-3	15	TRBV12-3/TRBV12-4	TGTGCCAGCAGTTGGGAGGGGCCTAGCACAGATACGCAGTATTTT	CASSWEGPSTDTQYF
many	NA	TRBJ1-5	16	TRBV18	TGTGCCAGCTCACTACTTCCTGGGGGGCCTAATCAGCCCCAGCATTTT	CASSLLPGGPNQPQHF
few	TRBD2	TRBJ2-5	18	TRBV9	TGTGCCAGCAGCGTAGGTTTTTTGGCTAGCGGGAAGGGGGAGACCCAGTACTTC	CASSVGFLASGKGETQYF
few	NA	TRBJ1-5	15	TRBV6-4	TGTGCCAGCAGTGATATTGCGGCGCTCCGTCAGCCCCAGCATTTT	CASSDIAALRQPQHF
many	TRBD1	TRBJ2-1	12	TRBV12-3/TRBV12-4	TGTGCCAGCAGACCGGACAGGGGGCGGCAGTTCTTC	CASRPDRGRQFF
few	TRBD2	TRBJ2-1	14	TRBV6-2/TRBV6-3	TGTGCCAGCAGCCGTGGACTAGGCAGCGATGAGCAGTTCTTC	CASSRGLGSDEQFF
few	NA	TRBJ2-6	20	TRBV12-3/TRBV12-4	TGTGCCAGCAGTCCCGCCCCTGGGCAGCTCCTTGTCTCTGGGGCCAACGTCCTGACTTTC	CASSPAPGQLLVSGANVLTF
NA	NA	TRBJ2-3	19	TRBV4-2	TGTGCCAGCAGCGAAAGGTGGGGACCTTCGACCGAATACACAGATACGCAGTATTTT	CASSERWGPSTEYTDTQYF
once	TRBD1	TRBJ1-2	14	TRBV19	TGTGCCAGTAGATCTTCCGGGACAGGCTATGGCTACACCTTC	CASRSSGTGYGYTF
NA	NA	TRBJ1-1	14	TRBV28	TGTGCCAGCAGTTCCCCTGGACAGAACACTGAAGCTTTCTTT	CASSSPGQNTEAFF
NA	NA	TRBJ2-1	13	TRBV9	TGTGCCAGCAGCGTAGCTGGGGTCAATGAGCAGTTCTTC	CASSVAGVNEQFF
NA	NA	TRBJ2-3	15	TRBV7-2	TGTGCCAGCAGCTTAGGACAGCCTGTGTCAGATACGCAGTATTTT	CASSLGQPVSDTQYF
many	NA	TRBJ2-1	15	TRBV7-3	TGTGCCAGCAGCTACCGGGACGGCTCCTACAATGAGCAGTTCTTC	CASSYRDGSYNEQFF
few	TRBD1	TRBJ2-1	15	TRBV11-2	TGTGCCAGCAGCGCCTTACAGGGGGCCTACAATGAGCAGTTCTTC	CASSALQGAYNEQFF
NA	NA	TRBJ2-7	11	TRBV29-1	TGCAGCGTTGATTTGGGATACGAGCAGTACTTC	CSVDLGYEQYF
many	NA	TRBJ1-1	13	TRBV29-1	TGCAGCGTTGACGGACTCATGAACACTGAAGCTTTCTTT	CSVDGLMNTEAFF
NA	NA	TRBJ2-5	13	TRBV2	TGTGCCAGCGTTGAACAGATGCAAGAGACCCAGTACTTC	CASVEQMQETQYF
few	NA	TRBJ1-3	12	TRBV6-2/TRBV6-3	TGTGCCAGCGCGAGCTCTGGAAACACCATATATTTT	CASASSGNTIYF
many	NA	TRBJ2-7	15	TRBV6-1	TGTGCCAGCAAGACCATCGACACCCCATCCTACGAGCAGTACTTC	CASKTIDTPSYEQYF
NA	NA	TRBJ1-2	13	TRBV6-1	TGTGCCAGCACCTGGCGTGAGAGGCATGGCTACACCTTC	CASTWRERHGYTF
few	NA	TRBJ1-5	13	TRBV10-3	TGTGCCATCAGTGAACGGGACTCCCAGCCCCAGCATTTT	CAISERDSQPQHF
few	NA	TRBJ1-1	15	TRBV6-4	TGTGCCAGCAGTGACTCGCCCCGGAGGGGTACTGAAGCTTTCTTT	CASSDSPRRGTEAFF
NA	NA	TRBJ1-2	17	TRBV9	TGTGCCAGCAGCGTAGGCCTCCTGCCGGGGCGAGAGAGTGGCTACACCTTC	CASSVGLLPGRESGYTF
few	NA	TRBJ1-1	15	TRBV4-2	TGTGCCAGCAGCCAAGCTGGGCGTGGGAACACTGAAGCTTTCTTT	CASSQAGRGNTEAFF
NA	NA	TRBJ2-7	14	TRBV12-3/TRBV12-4	TGTGCCAGCAGTTTACGGGTCCTTTCCTACGAGCAGTACTTC	CASSLRVLSYEQYF